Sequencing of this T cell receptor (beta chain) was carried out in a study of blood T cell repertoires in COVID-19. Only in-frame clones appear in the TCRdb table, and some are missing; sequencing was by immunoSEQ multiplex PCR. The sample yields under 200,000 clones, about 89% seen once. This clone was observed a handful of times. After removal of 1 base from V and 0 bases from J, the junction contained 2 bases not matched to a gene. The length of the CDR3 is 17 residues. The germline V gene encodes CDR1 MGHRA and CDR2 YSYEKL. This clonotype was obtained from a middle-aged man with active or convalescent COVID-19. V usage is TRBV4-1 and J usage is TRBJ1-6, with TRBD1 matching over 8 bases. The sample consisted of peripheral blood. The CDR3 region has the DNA TGCGCCAGCAGCCAAGGACAGGGGAGCTCCTATAATTCACCCCTCCACTTT. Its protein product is CASSQGQGSSYNSPLHF.